The entry below gives a single T cell receptor (beta chain) sequence along with its context. What it binds is unknown. The naive CD8 population came from CD45RO-negative cells selected for CCR7, without terminally differentiated effector memory CD45RA+ cells. All participating donors were Caucasian adults from Nashville, Tennessee. The record originates from a study of shared clonotypes between healthy human individuals. For the study at large: Each donor contributed plates that comprised three CD4 naive, three CD4 memory, two CD8 naive and one CD8 memory.

Whole-study findings and limits: Memory subsets generally showed smaller estimated richness than naive subsets did.

Libraries were prepared by immunoSEQ multiplex PCR; TCRdb keeps only in-frame clonotypes and omits some of them. The sample yields some 580,000 clones, 95% to 98% seen once. This receptor was taken from a man between 25 and 39 years old in good health. What was sequenced was naive CD8+ T cells sorted from blood.

CDR3 sequence (DNA): TGTGCCATCACCCCGGACGGCGCCTACGAGCAGTACTTC. Encoded protein: CAITPDGAYEQYF. The gene calls are TRBV10-3 and TRBJ2-7; D unresolved. Germline loops: CDR1 ENHRY, CDR2 SYGVKD. CDR3 size: 13 residues. Trimming shortened V by 7 bases and J by 2 bases, and 12 bases separated the two germline ends.